This T cell receptor (beta chain) was observed in a study of vaccination effects on CD4 cells after COVID-19. Study-wide results and caveats: Convalescent patients in the study were few, and early post-infection timepoints were absent.

Antigen-specific CD4+ T cells expanded by the ViraFEST assay with viral peptide pools were then sequenced. Following an approximately 10-day culture, CD4+ T cells were purified. None of the vaccinated had previously contracted SARS-CoV-2, and their nucleocapsid antibodies tested negative. Half-medium exchanges with IL-2 medium took place on days 3 and 7. Using immunoSEQ multiplex PCR, the repertoire was profiled, and TCRdb retains in-frame clones only, with some absent. In the table there are approximately 74,000 clones, 65% to 85% of which are singletons. This clone came up a few times. Its cognate antigen is unknown. Germline V gene lookup returns CDR1 MNHEY and CDR2 SVGAGI. CDR3 length: 14 residues. The germline V and J ends were trimmed by 2 bases and 5 bases, with 10 bases remaining between them.

The chain joins TRBV6-5 to TRBJ2-1; D gene ambiguous. This TCR came from a human donor who received a COVID-19 vaccine. The specimen was CD4+ T cells from PBMCs cultured with HCoV-NL63 spike peptides, collected before COVID-19 vaccination. Here the CDR3 DNA reads TGTGCCAGCAGTTACGACGGGTACGACAATGAGCAGTTCTTC. Protein sequence: CASSYDGYDNEQFF.